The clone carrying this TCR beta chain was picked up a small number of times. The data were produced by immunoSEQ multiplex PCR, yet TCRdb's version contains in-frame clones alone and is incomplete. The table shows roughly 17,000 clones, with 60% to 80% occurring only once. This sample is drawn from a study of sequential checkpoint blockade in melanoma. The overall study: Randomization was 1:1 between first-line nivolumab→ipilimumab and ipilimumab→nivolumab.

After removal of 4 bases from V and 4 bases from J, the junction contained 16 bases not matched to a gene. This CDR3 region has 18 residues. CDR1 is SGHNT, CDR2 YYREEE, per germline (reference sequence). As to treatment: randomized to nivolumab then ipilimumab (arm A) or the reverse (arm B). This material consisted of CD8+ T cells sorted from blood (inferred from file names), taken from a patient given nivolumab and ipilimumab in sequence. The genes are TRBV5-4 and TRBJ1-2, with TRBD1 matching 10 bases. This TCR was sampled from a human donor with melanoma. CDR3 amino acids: CASSQEGGDRGPLYGYTF. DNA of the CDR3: TGTGCCAGCAGCCAAGAAGGCGGGGACAGGGGCCCCCTCTATGGCTACACCTTC.